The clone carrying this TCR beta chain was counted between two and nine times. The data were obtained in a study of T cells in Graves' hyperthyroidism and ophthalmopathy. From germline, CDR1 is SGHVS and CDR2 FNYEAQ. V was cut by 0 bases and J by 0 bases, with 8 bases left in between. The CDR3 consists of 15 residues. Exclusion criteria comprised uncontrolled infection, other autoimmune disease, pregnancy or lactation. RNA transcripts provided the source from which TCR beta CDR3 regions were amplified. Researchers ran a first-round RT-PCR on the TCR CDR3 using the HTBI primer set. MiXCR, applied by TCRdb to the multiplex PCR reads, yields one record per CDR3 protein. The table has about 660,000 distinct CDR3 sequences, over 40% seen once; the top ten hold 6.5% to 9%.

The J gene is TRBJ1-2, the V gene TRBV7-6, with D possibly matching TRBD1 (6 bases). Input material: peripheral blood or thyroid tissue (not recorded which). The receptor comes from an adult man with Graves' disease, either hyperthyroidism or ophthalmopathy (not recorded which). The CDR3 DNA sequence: TGTGCCAGCAGCTTAGCGGGGGACACTAACTATGGCTACACCTTC. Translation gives CASSLAGDTNYGYTF.